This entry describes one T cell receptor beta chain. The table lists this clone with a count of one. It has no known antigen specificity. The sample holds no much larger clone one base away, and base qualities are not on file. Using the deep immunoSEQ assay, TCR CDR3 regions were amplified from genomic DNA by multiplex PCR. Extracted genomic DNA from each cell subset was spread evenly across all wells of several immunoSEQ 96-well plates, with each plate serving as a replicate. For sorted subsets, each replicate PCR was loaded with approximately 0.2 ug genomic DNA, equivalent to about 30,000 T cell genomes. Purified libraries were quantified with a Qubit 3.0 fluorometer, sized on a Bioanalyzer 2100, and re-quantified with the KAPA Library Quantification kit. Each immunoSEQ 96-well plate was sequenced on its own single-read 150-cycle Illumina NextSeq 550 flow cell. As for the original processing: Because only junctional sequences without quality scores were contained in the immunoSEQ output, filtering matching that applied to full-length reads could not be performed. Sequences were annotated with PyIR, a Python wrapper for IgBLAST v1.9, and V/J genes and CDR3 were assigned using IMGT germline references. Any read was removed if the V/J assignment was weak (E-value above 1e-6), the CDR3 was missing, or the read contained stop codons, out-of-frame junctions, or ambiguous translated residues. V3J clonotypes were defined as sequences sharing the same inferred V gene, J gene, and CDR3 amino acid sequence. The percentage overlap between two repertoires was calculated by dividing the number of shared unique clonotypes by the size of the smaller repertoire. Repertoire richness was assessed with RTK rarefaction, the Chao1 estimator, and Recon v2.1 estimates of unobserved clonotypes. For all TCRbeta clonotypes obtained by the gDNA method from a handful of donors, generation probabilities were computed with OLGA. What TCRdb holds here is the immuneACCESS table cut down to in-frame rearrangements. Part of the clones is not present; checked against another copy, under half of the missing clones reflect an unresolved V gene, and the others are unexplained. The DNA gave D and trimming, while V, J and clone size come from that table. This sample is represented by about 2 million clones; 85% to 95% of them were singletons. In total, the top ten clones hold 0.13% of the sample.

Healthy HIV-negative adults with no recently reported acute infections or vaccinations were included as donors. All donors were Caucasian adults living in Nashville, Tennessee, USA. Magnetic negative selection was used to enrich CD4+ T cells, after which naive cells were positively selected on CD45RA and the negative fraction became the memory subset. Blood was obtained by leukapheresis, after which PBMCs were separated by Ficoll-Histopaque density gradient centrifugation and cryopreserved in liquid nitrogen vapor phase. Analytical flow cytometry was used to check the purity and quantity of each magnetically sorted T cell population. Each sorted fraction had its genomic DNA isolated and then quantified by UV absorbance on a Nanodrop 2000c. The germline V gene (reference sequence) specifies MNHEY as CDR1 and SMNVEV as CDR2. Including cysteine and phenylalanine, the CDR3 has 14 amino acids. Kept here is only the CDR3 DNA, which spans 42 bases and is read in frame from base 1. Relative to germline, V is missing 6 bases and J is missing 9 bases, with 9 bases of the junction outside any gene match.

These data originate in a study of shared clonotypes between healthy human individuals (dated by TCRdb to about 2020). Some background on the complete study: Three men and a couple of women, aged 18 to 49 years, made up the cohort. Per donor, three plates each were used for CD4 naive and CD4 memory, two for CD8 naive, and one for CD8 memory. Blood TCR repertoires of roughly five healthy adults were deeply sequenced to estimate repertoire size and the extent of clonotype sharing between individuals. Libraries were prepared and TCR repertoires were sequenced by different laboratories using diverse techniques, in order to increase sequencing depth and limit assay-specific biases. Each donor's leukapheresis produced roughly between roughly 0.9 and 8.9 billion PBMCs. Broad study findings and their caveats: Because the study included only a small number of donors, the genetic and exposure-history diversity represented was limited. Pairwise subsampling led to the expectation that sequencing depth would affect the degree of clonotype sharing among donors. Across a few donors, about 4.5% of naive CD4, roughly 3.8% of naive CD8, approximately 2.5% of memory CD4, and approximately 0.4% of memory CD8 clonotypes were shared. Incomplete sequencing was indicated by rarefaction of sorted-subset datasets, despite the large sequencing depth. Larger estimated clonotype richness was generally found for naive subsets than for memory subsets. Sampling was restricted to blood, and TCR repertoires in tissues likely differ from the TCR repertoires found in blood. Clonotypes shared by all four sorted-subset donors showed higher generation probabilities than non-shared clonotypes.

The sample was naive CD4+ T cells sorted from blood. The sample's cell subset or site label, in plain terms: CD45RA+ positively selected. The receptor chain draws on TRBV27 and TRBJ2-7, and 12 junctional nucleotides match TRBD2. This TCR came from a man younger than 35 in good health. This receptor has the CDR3 CASRRGGLAGLQYF. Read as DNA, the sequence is TGTGCCAGCAGAAGAGGGGGACTAGCGGGCCTGCAGTACTTC.